This T cell receptor (beta chain) came from a study of blood T cell repertoires in COVID-19 (TCRdb year 2020). With respect to the entire study: Samples covering the acute and convalescent phases of COVID-19 were provided by collaborators in the United States, Italy and Spain. The material from the prospective study consisted of cDNA or gDNA derived from T cells, B-cell-depleted T cells, or PBMCs. Deeply sampled blood TCRbeta repertoires from subjects exposed to, actively infected with, or recovered from COVID-19 were included in the dataset. The repertoires were released in a freely available public database meant as a resource for research on the immune response to SARS-CoV-2. Samples were obtained from the ongoing ImmuneRACE study (first 160 participants) and from 950 to 1,500 subjects provided by 6 global collaborators. The sample metadata nearly always contained a de-identified subject ID, COVID-19 status, age in years and sex. Where available, HLA class I and class II types were taken from metadata supplied by the sample provider and were not determined by assay-based typing. Points the paper makes about the study in general: How much clinical and demographic metadata was included differed by source and by participant, and the metadata was provided uncurated.

Each collaborating institution followed its own protocols to collect whole blood in K2EDTA tubes. For TCRbeta analysis, collaborator samples were shipped as frozen whole blood, as isolated PBMCs, or as DNA extracted from either sample type. Of note for this clone: Its target antigen remains unknown. No much larger clone exists at a distance of one base, and base qualities are not known.

TCRbeta CDR3 regions were amplified from genomic DNA by means of the immunoSEQ Assay, a bias-controlled multiplex PCR. In the authors' own workflow: Within the assay, amplification of reference gene primers was used to estimate how many nucleated cells each sample contained. To quantify the absolute abundance of each unique TCRbeta CDR3 rearrangement, sequence reads were collapsed and filtered. For each sample, productive Simpson clonality was calculated by taking the square root of Simpson's diversity index across productive rearrangements. As stored in TCRdb, this immuneACCESS dataset retains in-frame rearrangements with V and J assigned. A fraction of the clones does not appear; measured against another copy, unresolved V genes explain less than half of the discrepancy, and the remainder lacks a known reason. V and J calls and clone size follow that table, whereas D and trimming were derived from the DNA. The sample table holds approximately 74,000 clones, of which roughly 79% were seen once. Together, the top ten hold approximately 17% of the sample.

CDR1 and CDR2 are drawn from the germline V gene: SNHLY, FYNNEI. Spanning cysteine to phenylalanine, the CDR3 consists of 14 amino acids. Only the CDR3 region is kept as DNA, spanning 42 bases read in frame from base 1. V drops 4 bases and J drops 4 bases, leaving 11 bases in between. The receptor was isolated from a man aged 55 to 69 with acute or convalescent COVID-19. The chain uses TRBV2 and TRBJ1-5, with a tentative D gene TRBD1 over 5 matching bases. Sequencing input: peripheral blood. The CDR3 amino acid sequence is: CASSGLGENQPQHF. The sequence in DNA is TGTGCCAGCAGTGGGTTAGGGGAAAATCAGCCCCAGCATTTT.